The 4 T cell receptor beta chains below all came from one sample that was sequenced in a study of blood T cell repertoires in COVID-19. The table came from immunoSEQ multiplex PCR; TCRdb's copy has only in-frame clones and leaves some out. Of 75,000 to 100,000 clones detected, approximately 72% appear once; the ten largest clones hold around a quarter. Sequencing was done on a sample of peripheral blood. The origin of the receptors is a man between 65 and 80 years old with acute or convalescent COVID-19.

The chain carries TRBV7-2 and TRBJ2-3, with 7 positions matching TRBD1. Per germline, CDR1 SGHTA and CDR2 FQGNSA. V lost 7 bases to trimming and J lost 3 bases; unmatched junction nucleotides: 13. The CDR3 is made up of 16 amino acids. The chain's CDR3 is CASTPQGVGSTDTQYF. In DNA, the CDR3 is TGTGCCAGCACCCCCCAGGGGGTAGGCTCGACAGATACGCAGTATTTT.

This clone was counted only a few times. The chain couples TRBV19 to TRBJ2-2; D might be TRBD2 (6 bases). There are 15 residues in the CDR3. Per germline, CDR1 LNHDA and CDR2 SQIVND (reference sequence). V was pared by 5 bases and J by 1 base, with 11 bases between. CDR3: CASSPWEVNTGELFF. CDR3 in DNA: TGTGCCAGTAGTCCGTGGGAGGTGAACACCGGGGAGCTGTTTTTT. Looking up the rest from reference TRBV19 and TRBJ2-2 gives the full variable domain: DGGITQSPKYLFRKEGQNVTLSCEQNLNHDAMYWYRQDPGQGLRLIYYSQIVNDFQKGDIAEGYSVSREKKESFPLTVTSAQKNPTAFYLCASSPWEVNTGELFFGEGSRLTVL.

The rearrangement uses TRBV9 and TRBJ2-1, with D unclear. With 4 bases removed from V and 7 bases from J, the gap between germline ends came to 12 bases. This CDR3 has 13 amino acids. The germline V gene encodes CDR1 SGDLS and CDR2 YYNGEE. Here the CDR3 DNA reads TGTGCCAGCAGCCCCCGGGTCGGGAATGAGCAGTTCTTC. Its translation: CASSPRVGNEQFF.

This chain connects TRBV14 to TRBJ1-1; unclear D gene. CDR1 and CDR2 from the germline V gene are SGHDN and FVKESK. Trimming left V 4 bases short and J 4 bases short, with 22 bases between. The CDR3 is 17 amino acids. CDR3 nucleotides: TGTGCCAGCAGCCCCTCCCATCAACGAGGATTGGTCACTGAAGCTTTCTTT. Encoded protein: CASSPSHQRGLVTEAFF.